The 10 T cell receptor beta chains below were found in one sample sequenced in a study of shared T cell receptors in the human thymus. TCRdb's copy holds only in-frame clones and misses some; the assay was immunoSEQ multiplex PCR. The table includes about 380,000 clones, more than 85% detected once. The sequenced sample was thymocytes. All receptors derive from a human donor.

This clone was found a few times. V is TRBV10-1 and J is TRBJ2-2; D unresolved. Trimming stripped 2 bases from V and 4 bases from J, with 8 bases between. CDR3 size: 14 residues. CDR1 and CDR2 (germline): WNHNN, SYGVQD (reference sequence). The CDR3 here is CASSETSGTGELFF. The CDR3 DNA is TGCGCCAGCAGTGAGACGTCTGGCACCGGGGAGCTGTTTTTT.

V gene TRBV9 combines with J gene TRBJ2-5, with D unclear. The germline CDR1 and CDR2 sequences are SGDLS and YYNGEE. CDR3 size: 13 residues. Trimming pared 0 bases from V and 5 bases from J, leaving 8 bases between. The CDR3 nucleotides are TGTGCCAGCAGCGTAGGAGGAGTGGAGACCCAGTACTTC. Its translation: CASSVGGVETQYF.

This chain links TRBV28 with TRBJ2-7; TRBD1 might be the D (6 bases). Germline CDR1 is MDHEN and CDR2 is SYDVKM. The CDR3 consists of 18 residues. V gave up 4 bases and J gave up 5 bases, with 27 bases separating them. The CDR3 spells CASSSKDRPWVLINEQYF. The CDR3 DNA follows: TGTGCCAGCAGTTCCAAAGACAGGCCCTGGGTCCTGATCAACGAGCAGTACTTC.

This chain links TRBV30 with TRBJ1-3; D gene ambiguous. CDR1 and CDR2 from the germline V gene are GTSNPN and SVGIG (reference sequence). There are 12 residues in the CDR3. Trimming removed 4 bases from V and 0 bases from J, with 4 bases in between. CDR3: CAWISSGNTIYF. The CDR3 DNA sequence: TGTGCCTGGATTAGCTCTGGAAACACCATATATTTT.

V gene TRBV29-1 combines with J gene TRBJ2-5; no definite D call. Germline-derived CDR1 and CDR2 are SQVTM and ANQGSEA. The CDR3 length is 14 residues. The V and J ends lost 7 bases and 5 bases respectively, with 20 bases between them. Written as DNA, the CDR3 is TGCAGCGCGAGCATAGGAGCCCGGGTGGAGACCCAGTACTTC. Its protein product is CSASIGARVETQYF.

The chain employs TRBV11-2 and TRBJ2-7; a weak D match, TRBD1 (5 bases). V was shortened by 2 bases and J by 2 bases, with 10 bases between the two germline ends. There are 14 residues in the CDR3. Germline V CDR1 and CDR2: SGHAT, FQNNGV. CDR3 coding DNA: TGTGCCAGCAGCTTAAACAGGTCAACCTACGAGCAGTACTTC. Translated: CASSLNRSTYEQYF.

The J gene is TRBJ2-5, the V gene TRBV10-2, with 7 bases matching TRBD1. With the DNA end fitting TRBJ2-7 better, the J assignment may be wrong. Germline values: CDR1 WSHSY, CDR2 SAAADI. There are 13 residues in the CDR3. The CDR3 sequence is CASTDRASYEQYF. The CDR3 bases are TGCGCCAGCACCGACAGGGCTTCCTACGAGCAGTACTTC.

This rearrangement joins TRBV28 to TRBJ1-1; 7 bases are shared with TRBD1. The V and J ends lost 0 bases and 1 base, in that order; junction bases with no gene match: 14. CDR3 length: 19 residues. Germline V gives CDR1 MDHEN, CDR2 SYDVKM. CDR3 sequence: CASSLCYSAPGQENTEAFF. The CDR3 nucleotides are TGTGCCAGCAGTTTATGCTACAGCGCGCCCGGACAGGAGAACACTGAAGCTTTCTTT.

The chain uses TRBV27 and TRBJ2-3; 10 bases match TRBD2. The V segment lost 8 bases and the J segment 4 bases; nucleotides outside the gene matches: 9. Germline V gives CDR1 MNHEY, CDR2 SMNVEV (reference sequence). The CDR3 has 15 amino acids. The CDR3 DNA sequence: TGTGCCAGCGGAAGCGGGAGGGTTCCCGCAGATACGCAGTATTTT. As protein: CASGSGRVPADTQYF.

The chain joins TRBV21-1 to TRBJ1-2; the D call TRBD1 from the table was never checked on the DNA. TRBV21-1 is a known pseudogene. CDR3 length: 13 amino acids. The CDR3 DNA is TGTGCCAGCGCCCATGACATAAACTATGGCTACACCTTC. Its protein product is CASAHDINYGYTF.